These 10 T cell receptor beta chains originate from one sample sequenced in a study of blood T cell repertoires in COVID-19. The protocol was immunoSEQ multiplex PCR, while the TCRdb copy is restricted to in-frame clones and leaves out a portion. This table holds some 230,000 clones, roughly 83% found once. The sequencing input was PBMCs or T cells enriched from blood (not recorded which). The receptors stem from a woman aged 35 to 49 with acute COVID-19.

The CDR3 DNA reads as TGCGCCAGCAGCCAGGGCCTGGGTAATGAAAAACTGTTTTTT. This translates into CASSQGLGNEKLFF. The genes are TRBV4-1 and TRBJ1-4, with D unclear. Between the trimmed V and J ends, which lost 3 bases and 4 bases, there was a span of 9 bases. This CDR3 is built from 14 residues. The germline CDR1 and CDR2 sequences are MGHRA and YSYEKL.

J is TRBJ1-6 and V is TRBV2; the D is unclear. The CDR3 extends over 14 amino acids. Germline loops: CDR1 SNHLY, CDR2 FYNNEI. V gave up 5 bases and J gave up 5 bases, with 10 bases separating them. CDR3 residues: CASSRTDNNSPLHF. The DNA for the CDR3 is TGTGCCAGCAGTAGAACAGACAATAATTCACCCCTCCACTTT.

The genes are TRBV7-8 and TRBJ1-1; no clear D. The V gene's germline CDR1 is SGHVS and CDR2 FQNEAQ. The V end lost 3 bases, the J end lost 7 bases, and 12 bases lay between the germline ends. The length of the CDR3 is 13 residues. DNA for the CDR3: TGTGCCAGCAGCTTGGGTCCAAGCGGTGAAGCTTTCTTT. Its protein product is CASSLGPSGEAFF.

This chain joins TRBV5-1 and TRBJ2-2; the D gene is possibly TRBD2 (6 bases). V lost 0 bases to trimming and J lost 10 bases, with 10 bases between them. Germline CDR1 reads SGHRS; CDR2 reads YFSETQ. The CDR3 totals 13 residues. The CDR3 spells CASSLAGGSELFF. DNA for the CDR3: TGCGCCAGCAGCTTGGCCGGGGGTTCGGAGCTGTTTTTT.

The CDR3 nucleotides are TGTGCCAGCAGCCCCCCGGCCGGGACTGAAGCTTTCTTT. As protein: CASSPPAGTEAFF. The V call is TRBV7-6, the J call TRBJ1-1; D is undetermined. This CDR3 comprises 13 residues. Germline assignment: CDR1 SGHVS and CDR2 FNYEAQ. With 5 bases removed from V and 5 bases from J, the gap between germline ends came to 12 bases.

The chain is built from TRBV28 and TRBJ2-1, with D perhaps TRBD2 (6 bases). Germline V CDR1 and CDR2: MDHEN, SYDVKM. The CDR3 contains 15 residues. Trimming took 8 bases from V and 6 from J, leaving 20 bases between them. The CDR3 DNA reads TGTGCCAGCCTAACGTCAACTAGCCAGTCCAATGAGCAGTTCTTC. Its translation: CASLTSTSQSNEQFF. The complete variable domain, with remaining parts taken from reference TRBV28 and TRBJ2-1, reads DVKVTQSSRYLVKRTGEKVFLECVQDMDHENMFWYRQDPGLGLRLIYFSYDVKMKEKGDIPEGYSVSREKKERFSLILESASTNQTSMYLCASLTSTSQSNEQFFGPGTRLTVL.

The CDR3 DNA reads as TGTGCCAGCAGCTTCCCCCGGACAGGGGCGAACACCGGGGAGCTGTTTTTT. This encodes CASSFPRTGANTGELFF. The chain carries TRBV11-2 and TRBJ2-2, with 9 bases that match TRBD1. The V gene's germline CDR1 is SGHAT and CDR2 FQNNGV. V lost 3 bases and J lost 0; bases outside the gene matches: 5. This CDR3 region has 17 residues.

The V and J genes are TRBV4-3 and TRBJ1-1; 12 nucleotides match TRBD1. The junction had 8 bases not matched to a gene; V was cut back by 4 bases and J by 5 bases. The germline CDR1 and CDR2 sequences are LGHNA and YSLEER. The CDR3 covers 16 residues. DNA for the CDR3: TGCGCCAGCAGCCCAGGGACAGGGGGCGCCGGGACTGAAGCTTTCTTT. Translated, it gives CASSPGTGGAGTEAFF.

CDR3 amino acids: CASSRGQGNYGYTF. The DNA for the CDR3 is TGTGCCAGCAGCCGTGGACAGGGTAACTATGGCTACACCTTC. The J gene is TRBJ1-2, the V gene TRBV6-6; 8 bases align to TRBD1. CDR1 is MNHNY and CDR2 is SVGAGI in the germline V gene (reference sequence). Trimming took 6 bases from V and 1 from J; bases not matched to a gene: 4. This CDR3 has 14 residues.

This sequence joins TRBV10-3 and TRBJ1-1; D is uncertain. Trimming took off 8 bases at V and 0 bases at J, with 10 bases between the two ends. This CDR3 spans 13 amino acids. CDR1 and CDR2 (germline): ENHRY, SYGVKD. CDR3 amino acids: CAIGNKLNTEAFF. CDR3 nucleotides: TGTGCCATCGGTAACAAACTGAACACTGAAGCTTTCTTT.